A single sample is the source of the 3 T cell receptor beta chains below, sequenced in a study of shared clonotypes between healthy human individuals. TCRdb's copy holds only in-frame clones and misses some; the assay was immunoSEQ multiplex PCR. There are some 2.1 million clones in the sample; roughly 94% occur only once, and 0.13% lies in the top ten. The sample consisted of naive CD4+ T cells sorted from blood. Documented subset: CD45RA+ positively selected. The receptors were gathered from a man between 18 and 35 years old in good health.

CDR3: CASSSYIRAGANVLTF. In nucleotides, the CDR3 is TGTGCCAGCAGCTCATACATACGGGCTGGGGCCAACGTCCTGACTTTC. The chain joins TRBV7-9 to TRBJ2-6; the D is unclear. This CDR3 is 16 amino acids long. In germline, CDR1 is SEHNR, CDR2 FQNEAQ (reference sequence). The V end lost 4 bases, the J end lost 2 bases, and 12 bases lay between the germline ends.

The CDR3 loop is CACSPRKAGTGGRRGYF. CDR3 coding DNA: TGTGCCTGCTCTCCCCGGAAAGCGGGGACAGGGGGGCGACGAGGGTACTTC. This chain uses TRBV30 with TRBJ2-7; 11 positions match TRBD1. After removal of 6 bases from V and 12 bases from J, the junction contained 25 bases not matched to a gene. There are 17 residues in the CDR3. Per the germline V gene, CDR1 is GTSNPN and CDR2 is SVGIG (reference sequence).

The gene calls are TRBV5-1 and TRBJ1-1, with unresolved D. Germline CDR1 and CDR2: SGHRS and YFSETQ. The V end was cut by 0 bases, the J end by 5 bases, with 8 bases between. This CDR3 contains 13 residues. The CDR3 sequence: CASSLASLTEAFF. The CDR3 DNA follows: TGCGCCAGCAGCTTGGCCTCTTTGACTGAAGCTTTCTTT. The complete variable domain, with remaining parts taken from reference TRBV5-1 and TRBJ1-1, reads KAGVTQTPRYLIKTRGQQVTLSCSPISGHRSVSWYQQTPGQGLQFLFEYFSETQRNKGNFPGRFSGRQFSNSRSEMNVSTLELGDSALYLCASSLASLTEAFFGQGTRLTVV.